The 22 T cell receptor beta chains given below trace back to one sample, sequenced in a study of shared clonotypes between healthy human individuals. Produced via immunoSEQ multiplex PCR; TCRdb's table is partial and in-frame only. Altogether approximately 320,000 clones are present, approximately 79% being singletons, with the ten largest covering around a tenth. Sample: memory CD4+ T cells sorted from blood. Subset described: CD45RA-negative fraction. The source of these receptors is a man in his thirties or forties in good health.

A single count supports this clone. CDR3 amino acids: CATRLAGERELFF. As DNA, the CDR3 is TGCGCCACCAGACTAGCGGGAGAGAGGGAGCTGTTTTTT. This chain uses TRBV10-2 with TRBJ2-2; 12 positions agree with TRBD2. Germline CDR1 reads WSHSY; CDR2 reads SAAADI. There are 13 residues in the CDR3. The V segment lost 10 bases and the J segment 9 bases; nucleotides outside the gene matches: 6.

The gene calls are TRBV11-2 and TRBJ2-7; D call uncertain. V was trimmed by 1 base and J by 2 bases, leaving 6 bases between them. Germline assignment: CDR1 SGHAT and CDR2 FQNNGV. The CDR3 has 13 residues. The CDR3 is CASSLVRPYEQYF. The CDR3 nucleotides are TGTGCCAGCAGCTTAGTTCGACCCTACGAGCAGTACTTC.

This sequence joins TRBV11-2 and TRBJ1-1; D is uncertain. CDR1 is SGHAT, CDR2 FQNNGV, per germline. CDR3 size: 13 residues. V shed 5 bases and J shed 5 bases, with 12 bases lying between them. CDR3 in amino acids: CASSPSGVTEAFF. The CDR3 DNA reads TGTGCCAGCAGCCCTTCGGGAGTGACTGAAGCTTTCTTT.

This clone was found a few times. The V gene is TRBV7-2, the J gene TRBJ2-5, with unresolved D. This CDR3 is 13 amino acids long. The V and J ends lost 4 bases and 4 bases respectively, with 10 bases between them. CDR1 and CDR2 (germline): SGHTA, FQGNSA. The CDR3 sequence is CASSSWTGETQYF. The DNA for the CDR3 is TGTGCCAGCAGCTCCTGGACGGGAGAGACCCAGTACTTC.

The V and J genes are TRBV6-1 and TRBJ2-1; 13 positions agree with TRBD2. The CDR3 runs to 18 residues. The trim removed 0 bases at V and 7 bases at J, leaving 9 bases unmatched. Germline V gene sequence: CDR1 MNHNS, CDR2 SASEGT. The CDR3 protein is CASSEARTSGSSFNEQFF. In nucleotides, the CDR3 is TGTGCCAGCAGTGAAGCGAGGACTAGCGGGAGCTCGTTTAATGAGCAGTTCTTC.

The CDR3 spells CASSVLGNEQYF. The DNA for the CDR3 is TGCGCCAGCAGCGTCCTTGGAAACGAGCAGTACTTC. The J gene is TRBJ2-7, the V gene TRBV5-1; D gene uncertain. V was trimmed by 4 bases and J by 5 bases, leaving 10 bases between them. Looked up from germline, CDR1 is SGHRS and CDR2 is YFSETQ. CDR3 length: 12 amino acids.

The chain joins TRBV28 to TRBJ1-5, with TRBD1 identical over 7 bases. V was clipped by 5 bases and J by 6 bases; unmatched bases: 10. This CDR3 contains 15 residues. Germline V gene data show CDR1 as MDHEN and CDR2 as SYDVKM. CDR3 nucleotides: TGTGCCAGCAGTAGAGTCCAGGGGGTAAGTCAGCCCCAGCATTTT. Encoded protein: CASSRVQGVSQPQHF. Full variable domain (missing parts from reference TRBV28 and TRBJ1-5): DVKVTQSSRYLVKRTGEKVFLECVQDMDHENMFWYRQDPGLGLRLIYFSYDVKMKEKGDIPEGYSVSREKKERFSLILESASTNQTSMYLCASSRVQGVSQPQHFGDGTRLSIL.

This clone was counted only a few times. The genes are TRBV28 and TRBJ2-7; D call uncertain. Germline V CDR1 and CDR2: MDHEN, SYDVKM. The CDR3 is 15 residues long. Trimming stripped 4 bases from V and 3 bases from J, with 16 bases between. The CDR3 sequence is CASSSGGGNYYEQYF. CDR3 coding DNA: TGTGCCAGCAGTTCCGGTGGCGGAAATTACTACGAGCAGTACTTC.

This clone appeared once. The chain recombines TRBV19 with TRBJ1-4; 8 positions agree with TRBD1. In germline, CDR1 is LNHDA, CDR2 SQIVND (reference sequence). Trimming removed 7 bases from V and 6 bases from J; junction bases left unmatched: 7. The length of the CDR3 is 14 residues. CDR3 sequence reads: CASKGDRSDEKLFF. The DNA for the CDR3 is TGTGCCAGTAAAGGGGACAGGAGTGATGAAAAACTGTTTTTT.

V usage is TRBV19 and J usage is TRBJ1-2, with 8 bases aligning to TRBD1. Germline V gives CDR1 LNHDA, CDR2 SQIVND (reference sequence). The CDR3 loop spans 15 amino acids. The J segment lost 3 bases and the V segment lost 3 bases, leaving 6 bases of the junction unmatched. CDR3 bases: TGTGCCAGTAGTATCCAGGGGGCGATCGACTATGGCTACACCTTC. This codes for CASSIQGAIDYGYTF.

The chain carries TRBV9 and TRBJ2-2; D gene ambiguous. Germline V gives CDR1 SGDLS, CDR2 YYNGEE. CDR3 size: 13 residues. V lost 4 bases, J lost 1 base, and 5 bases lay in between. The CDR3: CASSPVNTGELFF. The DNA for the CDR3 is TGTGCCAGCAGCCCAGTGAACACCGGGGAGCTGTTTTTT. Variable domain in full (rest from reference TRBV9 and TRBJ2-2): DSGVTQTPKHLITATGQRVTLRCSPRSGDLSVYWYQQSLDQGLQFLIQYYNGEERAKGNILERFSAQQFPDLHSELNLSSLELGDSALYFCASSPVNTGELFFGEGSRLTVL.

The V gene is TRBV29-1, the J gene TRBJ2-7; the match to TRBD2 covers 13 bases. The germline V gene encodes CDR1 SQVTM and CDR2 ANQGSEA. The CDR3 runs 15 residues. After removal of 5 bases from V and 1 base from J, the junction contained 5 bases not matched to a gene. This CDR3 is CSVPGLAGNSYEQYF. CDR3 bases: TGCAGCGTTCCGGGACTAGCGGGAAATTCCTACGAGCAGTACTTC.

V and J are TRBV28 and TRBJ2-1; D gene uncertain. Germline V gene lookup returns CDR1 MDHEN and CDR2 SYDVKM. The CDR3 has 13 residues. Trimming shortened V by 6 bases and J by 0 bases, and 6 bases separated the two germline ends. This CDR3 is CASREFSYNEQFF. The CDR3 bases are TGTGCCAGCAGGGAGTTCTCCTACAATGAGCAGTTCTTC.

The rearrangement links TRBV28 to TRBJ1-4; TRBD1 might be the D (5 bases). Germline V lookup: CDR1 MDHEN, CDR2 SYDVKM. Between the trimmed V and J ends, which lost 5 bases and 0 bases, there was a span of 10 bases. This CDR3 is 15 amino acids long. The chain's CDR3 is CASSRSGATNEKLFF. CDR3 coding DNA: TGTGCCAGCAGTAGGTCGGGGGCAACTAATGAAAAACTGTTTTTT.

V gene TRBV7-3 combines with J gene TRBJ2-3; D is undetermined. With 5 bases removed from V and 6 bases from J, the gap between germline ends came to 12 bases. The germline gives CDR1 SGHTA, CDR2 FQGTGA. The CDR3 contains 13 residues. The CDR3 here is CASSTTISDTQYF. Here the CDR3 DNA reads TGTGCCAGCAGCACCACTATATCGGATACGCAGTATTTT.

The gene calls are TRBV5-6 and TRBJ2-1; D remains ambiguous. The CDR3 length is 14 residues. The germline V gene has CDR1 SGHDT and CDR2 YYEEEE. V lost 1 base to trimming and J lost 0 bases, with 5 bases between them. The CDR3 bases are TGTGCCAGCAGCTTGTTCCTCTCCTACAATGAGCAGTTCTTC. Protein: CASSLFLSYNEQFF.

This clone was seen many times. J is TRBJ2-7 and V is TRBV6-5; TRBD2 matches at 9 bases. The CDR3 consists of 11 residues. Trimming took 8 bases from V and 6 from J; bases not matched to a gene: 2. Germline V CDR1 and CDR2: MNHEY, SVGAGI. CDR3 sequence (DNA): TGTGCCAGCCGTAGCGGGAGCGAGCAGTACTTC. It is translated as CASRSGSEQYF.

The chain's CDR3 is CASSSIGGPNQPQHF. CDR3 nucleotides: TGTGCCAGTAGTAGTATCGGGGGGCCCAATCAGCCCCAGCATTTT. The chain joins TRBV19 to TRBJ1-5; weak D call: TRBD1 (6 bases). Germline CDR1 is LNHDA and CDR2 is SQIVND (reference sequence). The V end was cut by 4 bases, the J end by 3 bases, with 13 bases between. CDR3 size: 15 residues.

The genes are TRBV19 and TRBJ2-5; 7 bases map to TRBD1. CDR3 length: 15 residues. CDR1 is LNHDA and CDR2 is SQIVND in the germline V gene (reference sequence). Trimming cost V 5 bases and J 1 base; bases outside gene matches: 7. The CDR3 spells CASSLRQGLQETQYF. CDR3 in DNA: TGTGCCAGTAGTCTCCGACAGGGCCTCCAAGAGACCCAGTACTTC.

This clone turned up a few times. This chain joins TRBV6-6 and TRBJ1-5; TRBD1 agrees at 9 bases. The CDR3 spans 15 residues. Germline V gene data show CDR1 as MNHNY and CDR2 as SVGAGI (reference sequence). With 6 bases clipped from V and 4 bases from J, the junction kept 7 bases outside the gene matches. The DNA of the CDR3 is TGTGCCAGCAGAATTGGACAGGGGCTAAATCAGCCCCAGCATTTT. This encodes CASRIGQGLNQPQHF.

This clone was seen just once. The chain joins TRBV27 to TRBJ1-5, with TRBD1 identical over 11 bases. This CDR3 contains 16 residues. Trimming at V came to 0 bases and at J to 11 bases, leaving 9 bases not matched to a gene. Germline V gene data show CDR1 as MNHEY and CDR2 as SMNVEV (reference sequence). CDR3 sequence (DNA): TGTGCCAGCAGTTTATCCTCTCCCGGGACAGGGGGAGCCCAGCATTTT. Amino acid sequence: CASSLSSPGTGGAQHF.

The chain couples TRBV10-3 to TRBJ2-4, with D possibly matching TRBD1 (5 bases). Trimming shortened V by 2 bases and J by 3 bases, and 11 bases separated the two germline ends. This CDR3 is built from 15 residues. Germline-derived CDR1 and CDR2 are ENHRY and SYGVKD. CDR3 nucleotide sequence: TGTGCCATCAGTGAGGGGGCGCGTGGCAAAAACATTCAGTACTTC. Its translation is CAISEGARGKNIQYF.